One sample yielded the 13 T cell receptor beta chains listed below, sequenced in a study of shared clonotypes between healthy human individuals. TCRdb keeps only in-frame clones here, not all; method: immunoSEQ multiplex PCR. Counted here are about 1 million clones, about 74% occurring once; the ten biggest clones make up over 1.3%. What was sequenced was memory CD4+ T cells sorted from blood. The subset is: CD45RA-negative fraction. These receptors were taken from a man aged 18-30 years in good health.

The chain joins TRBV18 to TRBJ1-6; weak D call: TRBD1 (6 bases). The germline V gene encodes CDR1 KGHSH and CDR2 LQKENI. With 4 bases removed from V and 6 bases from J, the gap between germline ends came to 16 bases. The CDR3 extends over 16 amino acids. CDR3 residues: CASSLGGAGSNSPLHF. CDR3 nucleotides: TGTGCCAGCTCACTCGGGGGCGCAGGTAGTAATTCACCCCTCCACTTT.

As for this clone: One junction end does not reproduce the germline sequence, and a read error may be involved. The V and J genes are TRBV7-7 and TRBJ1-3; a weak D match, TRBD1 (6 bases). The CDR3 sequence is 15 residues long. The germline V gene encodes CDR1 SSHAT and CDR2 FNYEAQ (reference sequence). CDR3 bases: TGTGCTAGCAGCTTAGTGCAGGGGCCTGGAAACACCATATATTTT. Encoded protein: CASSLVQGPGNTIYF.

A single count supports this clone. The chain joins TRBV5-1 to TRBJ2-7, with TRBD1 matching over 7 bases. The V gene end was trimmed by 4 bases and the J gene end by 5 bases; junction bases not matched to a gene: 15. Germline values: CDR1 SGHRS, CDR2 YFSETQ. This CDR3 region has 16 residues. CDR3 nucleotide sequence: TGCGCCAGCAGCCAGGGAAGGACAGGCGGAAGCCACGAGCAGTACTTC. It encodes CASSQGRTGGSHEQYF.

The chain recombines TRBV28 with TRBJ2-7; D is perhaps TRBD2 (6 bases). This CDR3 has 13 amino acids. The germline V gene encodes CDR1 MDHEN and CDR2 SYDVKM. The V gene lost 8 bases and the J gene lost 1 base, with 12 bases spanning the gap. The CDR3 sequence: CASVGGRSYEQYF. The CDR3 DNA sequence: TGTGCCAGCGTAGGTGGGAGGTCCTACGAGCAGTACTTC.

CDR3: CAWSPKANYGYTF. The CDR3 bases are TGTGCCTGGAGCCCCAAGGCTAACTATGGCTACACCTTC. This chain connects TRBV30 to TRBJ1-2; no clear D gene. CDR1 GTSNPN and CDR2 SVGIG come from the germline V gene (reference sequence). The CDR3 runs to 13 residues. Trimming left V 3 bases short and J 0 bases short, with 8 bases between.

In its sample, this clone was seen a few times. The rearrangement uses TRBV7-8 and TRBJ2-2; 8 bases are a match to TRBD2. Unmatched junction bases numbered 6, after V lost 5 bases and J lost 4 bases. Looked up from germline, CDR1 is SGHVS and CDR2 is FQNEAQ. CDR3 length: 15 amino acids. In DNA, the CDR3 is TGTGCCAGCAGCCCTCGGGGGGGCCTCACCGGGGAGCTGTTTTTT. Encoded protein: CASSPRGGLTGELFF.

The chain employs TRBV19 and TRBJ2-2; 7 bases align to TRBD1. Per germline, CDR1 LNHDA and CDR2 SQIVND (reference sequence). V trimming: 3 bases; J trimming: 4 bases; junction bases outside the gene matches: 14. The length of the CDR3 is 18 residues. CDR3 bases: TGTGCCAGTAGTATCACAACAGGGGCTAGGACGGCCACCGGGGAGCTGTTTTTT. As protein: CASSITTGARTATGELFF.

The chain uses TRBV6-1 and TRBJ2-1, with 8 nucleotides matching TRBD2. Trimming removed 8 bases from V and 8 bases from J; junction bases left unmatched: 14. Germline V gene data show CDR1 as MNHNS and CDR2 as SASEGT. This CDR3 comprises 15 residues. The CDR3 nucleotides are TGTGCCAGCGCTCCCCGCCGACTAGCGATCGATGAGCAGTTCTTC. Translating gives CASAPRRLAIDEQFF.

CDR3 residues: CASSLGLWTGELFF. CDR3 bases: TGTGCCAGCAGCTTGGGCCTATGGACCGGGGAGCTGTTTTTT. The chain carries TRBV5-6 and TRBJ2-2, with D uncertain. Germline V gives CDR1 SGHDT, CDR2 YYEEEE. The CDR3 covers 14 residues. V was shortened by 0 bases and J by 5 bases, with 8 bases between the two germline ends.

CDR3: CASSSGRSSTNEKLFF. Written as DNA, the CDR3 is TGCGCCAGCAGCTCGGGGAGGAGTTCAACTAATGAAAAACTGTTTTTT. The chain combines TRBV5-1 with TRBJ1-4; D unresolved. The CDR3 is 16 amino acids. Germline CDR1 is SGHRS and CDR2 is YFSETQ. Trimming took off 3 bases at V and 0 bases at J, with 12 bases between the two ends. Full variable domain (missing parts from reference TRBV5-1 and TRBJ1-4): KAGVTQTPRYLIKTRGQQVTLSCSPISGHRSVSWYQQTPGQGLQFLFEYFSETQRNKGNFPGRFSGRQFSNSRSEMNVSTLELGDSALYLCASSSGRSSTNEKLFFGSGTQLSVL.

V and J are TRBV2 and TRBJ1-2; TRBD1 is a possible D gene (5 bases). This CDR3 is 12 amino acids long. The germline V gene encodes CDR1 SNHLY and CDR2 FYNNEI. Trimming shortened V by 3 bases and J by 14 bases, and 16 bases separated the two germline ends. CDR3 sequence: CASSDSFRVETF. The CDR3 region has the DNA TGTGCCAGCAGTGATAGTTTCAGGGTGGAGACCTTC.

The chain combines TRBV19 with TRBJ1-4; the D gene is possibly TRBD1 (5 bases). The CDR3 sequence is 16 residues long. Germline CDR1 reads LNHDA; CDR2 reads SQIVND (reference sequence). Trimming left V 7 bases short and J 4 bases short, with 19 bases between. The CDR3 DNA follows: TGTGCCAGTAACATGGGGGGTCAGGGAGGTAATGAAAAACTGTTTTTT. Its protein is CASNMGGQGGNEKLFF.

Regarding this clone: Additional DNA sequences in this sample encode the identical CDR3. The chain employs TRBV15 and TRBJ2-6, with 8 bases lining up with TRBD2. Germline lookup yields CDR1 LNHNV and CDR2 YYDKDF (reference sequence). There are 15 residues in the CDR3. J was trimmed by 2 bases and V by 3 bases; bases with no gene match: 0. The CDR3 sequence is CATSRRGAGANVLTF. For the CDR3, the DNA is TGTGCCACCAGCAGGCGGGGGGCTGGGGCCAACGTCCTGACTTTC.